These 27 T cell receptor beta chains share one sample of origin, sequenced in a study of regulatory T cells in long-lasting Graves disease. TCR beta libraries were built with iRepertoire HTBI primers and Arm-PCR of CDR3 regions. TCRdb recomputed calls from the multiplex PCR reads with MiXCR, one row per CDR3 protein. This sample has more than 400,000 distinct CDR3 sequences, with about 17% found just once. Time point meaning: newly diagnosed GD, antithyroid drugs for less than 3 months. Extracted RNA from PBMCs served as the source of the TCR library. The sample was also reused in another study, on T cells in Graves' hyperthyroidism and ophthalmopathy.

The material was peripheral blood mononuclear cells (PBMCs), obtained at new diagnosis, from a patient treated with antithyroid drugs. The source of these receptors is a man aged 35-49 years with Graves disease.

This clonotype was counted a few times. The V and J genes are TRBV5-1 and TRBJ1-1, with D unclear. Trimming cost V 2 bases and J 2 bases, with 13 bases left between them. The CDR3 spans 15 residues. Germline-derived CDR1 and CDR2 are SGHRS and YFSETQ. CDR3 sequence: CASSFEGRPNTEAFF. DNA of the CDR3: TGCGCCAGCAGCTTTGAGGGTAGACCTAACACTGAAGCTTTCTTT.

The sample holds many counts of this clonotype. This chain connects TRBV6-1 to TRBJ2-7; D possibly matches TRBD1 or TRBD2 (5 bases each). The CDR3 contains 13 residues. Germline assignment: CDR1 MNHNS and CDR2 SASEGT. Trimming took 7 bases from V and 3 from J, leaving 13 bases between them. For the CDR3, the DNA is TGTGCCAGCACTCCAATGGGACGCTACGAGCAGTACTTC. Encoded protein: CASTPMGRYEQYF.

This clonotype was counted between two and nine times. This rearrangement joins TRBV27 to TRBJ2-7, with 13 positions matching TRBD2. With 5 bases clipped from V and 0 bases from J, the junction kept 10 bases outside the gene matches. CDR1 MNHEY and CDR2 SMNVEV come from the germline V gene (reference sequence). The CDR3 runs to 18 residues. The CDR3 DNA reads as TGTGCCAGCAGTACCCGGACTAGCGGGAGCACGAGCTCCTACGAGCAGTACTTC. Protein product: CASSTRTSGSTSSYEQYF.

This clonotype was found many times. The germline gene is not matched at one end of the junction; a read error may be the cause. The rearrangement joins TRBV5-1 to TRBJ2-1; 10 bases map to TRBD1. The CDR3 runs to 14 residues. Germline V gene data show CDR1 as SGHRS and CDR2 as YFSETQ. CDR3 DNA: TGTGCCAGCAGCTTGGGACAGGGGAGGAATGAGCAGTTCTTC. Protein: CASSLGQGRNEQFF.

In this sample, this clonotype turned up a few times. This sequence joins TRBV20-1 and TRBJ1-6; 10 bases agree with TRBD1. With 3 bases clipped from V and 2 bases from J, the junction kept 4 bases outside the gene matches. The CDR3 consists of 16 residues. CDR1 and CDR2 from the germline V gene are DFQATT and SNEGSKA (reference sequence). CDR3 sequence reads: CSARGDRGTYNSPLHF. The CDR3 nucleotides read TGCAGTGCTAGGGGGGACAGGGGAACCTATAATTCACCCCTCCACTTT.

This clonotype was observed many times. V gene TRBV18 combines with J gene TRBJ1-1; 7 bases fit TRBD1. V shed 6 bases, J shed 1 base, and the junction held 8 bases outside the gene matches. From germline, CDR1 is KGHSH and CDR2 LQKENI. There are 15 residues in the CDR3. As DNA, the CDR3 is TGTGCCAGCTCTGCGACAGGGTATCGGAACACTGAAGCTTTCTTT. This translates into CASSATGYRNTEAFF.

The genes are TRBV19 and TRBJ1-1, with TRBD1 as a possible D gene (5 bases). V dropped 5 bases and J dropped 6 bases, with 10 bases sitting between them. CDR1 is LNHDA, CDR2 SQIVND, per germline (reference sequence). CDR3 length equals 12 residues. This chain's CDR3 is CASSPRGAEAFF. The CDR3 bases are TGTGCCAGTAGTCCTAGGGGAGCTGAAGCTTTCTTT.

The rearrangement links TRBV29-1 to TRBJ2-1, with D possibly TRBD2 on 6 matching bases. The CDR3 runs to 11 residues. Trimming pared 7 bases from V and 3 bases from J, leaving 7 bases between. In germline, CDR1 is SQVTM, CDR2 ANQGSEA. The CDR3 DNA follows: TGCAGCGGGCGGGACTACAATGAGCAGTTCTTC. It translates to CSGRDYNEQFF.

This clonotype was counted ten times or more. The CDR3 sequence is CASSLEGMEDTQYF. The CDR3 DNA is TGTGCCAGCAGCTTAGAGGGGATGGAGGATACGCAGTATTTT. The V gene is TRBV7-9, the J gene TRBJ2-3, with D tentatively TRBD1 (5 bases). The CDR3 contains 14 residues. Per the germline V gene, CDR1 is SEHNR and CDR2 is FQNEAQ (reference sequence). With 1 base removed from V and 6 bases from J, the gap between germline ends came to 11 bases.

This clonotype was counted at least ten times. The chain has TRBV29-1 and TRBJ1-1; D gene uncertain. Germline-derived CDR1 and CDR2 are SQVTM and ANQGSEA. The CDR3 consists of 14 residues. The V end was cut by 3 bases, the J end by 1 base, with 12 bases between. The CDR3 bases are TGCAGCGTTGATCAAAGGTGGGGGAACACTGAAGCTTTCTTT. Translating it yields CSVDQRWGNTEAFF.

This clonotype was seen ten or more times. The gene calls are TRBV12-3 or TRBV12-4 and TRBJ2-3; no clear D. CDR3 size: 16 residues. Between the trimmed V and J ends, which lost 5 bases and 8 bases, there was a span of 23 bases. In DNA, the CDR3 is TGTGCCAGCAGTCTCCTTAGCCCAGCGATTATTGTTACGCAGTATTTT. This sequence encodes CASSLLSPAIIVTQYF.

This clonotype came up a few times. V is TRBV9 and J is TRBJ1-3; D unclear. The CDR3 totals 17 residues. Trimming stripped 4 bases from V and 0 bases from J, with 17 bases between. Germline V gives CDR1 SGDLS, CDR2 YYNGEE. CDR3: CASSPSAPGASGNTIYF. CDR3 DNA: TGTGCCAGCAGCCCAAGCGCCCCAGGTGCCTCTGGAAACACCATATATTTT.

The sample holds many counts of this clonotype. The V gene is TRBV30, the J gene TRBJ2-1, with D possibly matching TRBD1 (5 bases). This CDR3 has 15 amino acids. Germline V gene data show CDR1 as GTSNPN and CDR2 as SVGIG (reference sequence). Trimming pared 3 bases from V and 3 bases from J, leaving 15 bases between. CDR3 nucleotide sequence: TGTGCCTGGAGGGGTAGACAGACTTTCTACAATGAGCAGTTCTTC. Its translation: CAWRGRQTFYNEQFF.

This clonotype was detected ten times or more. The gene calls are TRBV28 and TRBJ2-7; 8 bases are a match to TRBD2. Germline V gene lookup returns CDR1 MDHEN and CDR2 SYDVKM. Unmatched junction bases numbered 8, after V lost 3 bases and J lost 4 bases. The CDR3 runs 15 residues. The CDR3 spells CASSLRAGGGYEQYF. The DNA of the CDR3 is TGTGCCAGCAGTTTGAGGGCGGGAGGCGGGTACGAGCAGTACTTC.

This clonotype was found many times. This chain connects TRBV18 to TRBJ1-1; unclear D gene. CDR3 length: 14 amino acids. V was cut by 4 bases and J by 0 bases, with 9 bases left in between. Germline lookup yields CDR1 KGHSH and CDR2 LQKENI. CDR3 coding DNA: TGTGCCAGCTCACGCGGTCGGATGAACACTGAAGCTTTCTTT. Protein product: CASSRGRMNTEAFF. The entire variable domain, with the rest obtained from reference TRBV18 and TRBJ1-1, is as follows: NAGVMQNPRHLVRRRGQEARLRCSPMKGHSHVYWYRQLPEEGLKFMVYLQKENIIDESGMPKERFSAEFPKEGPSILRIQQVVRGDSAAYFCASSRGRMNTEAFFGQGTRLTVV.

Many counts were recorded for this clonotype. The chain recombines TRBV20-1 with TRBJ2-7, with TRBD2 as a possible D gene (6 bases). V shed 1 base and J shed 2 bases, with 12 bases lying between them. The germline gives CDR1 DFQATT, CDR2 SNEGSKA (reference sequence). CDR3 size: 14 residues. The CDR3 reads CSARAPSETYEQYF. The CDR3 DNA reads TGCAGTGCTAGAGCTCCTAGCGAAACCTACGAGCAGTACTTC.

The table lists this clonotype with many counts. The J gene is TRBJ2-4, the V gene TRBV24-1, with 8 bases aligning to TRBD2. Germline V CDR1 and CDR2: KGHDR, SFDVKD. The CDR3 has 15 residues. V lost 3 bases to trimming and J lost 3 bases; unmatched junction nucleotides: 3. The CDR3: CATSDSGGDKNIQYF. The CDR3, as DNA: TGTGCCACCAGTGATAGCGGGGGAGACAAAAACATTCAGTACTTC.

The table lists this clonotype with many counts. The chain couples TRBV18 to TRBJ2-1, with a weak D call TRBD1 (5 bases). The CDR3 is 13 amino acids. Per germline, CDR1 KGHSH and CDR2 LQKENI. V lost 2 bases to trimming and J lost 9 bases, with 11 bases between them. Here the CDR3 DNA reads TGTGCCAGCTCACCAGGGCAGGGCGCTGAGCAGTTCTTC. It yields the protein CASSPGQGAEQFF.

This clonotype was picked up a small number of times. This chain joins TRBV11-2 and TRBJ1-5; 7 bases line up with TRBD1. The trim removed 1 base at V and 4 bases at J, leaving 7 bases unmatched. In germline, CDR1 is SGHAT, CDR2 FQNNGV. The CDR3 length is 16 residues. The CDR3 protein is CASSLGTGSLNQPQHF. CDR3 DNA: TGTGCCAGCAGCTTAGGGACAGGAAGTCTTAATCAGCCCCAGCATTTT.

This clonotype has a count of ten or more. V is TRBV28 and J is TRBJ2-7; 10 bases agree with TRBD2. CDR1 is MDHEN, CDR2 SYDVKM, per germline. This CDR3 contains 14 residues. Trimming cost V 5 bases and J 2 bases; bases outside gene matches: 3. The CDR3 is CASSIAGGAYEQYF. The DNA of the CDR3 is TGTGCCAGCAGTATAGCGGGAGGAGCCTACGAGCAGTACTTC.

This clonotype was observed at least ten times. The CDR3 reads CASSSKPKDEQYF. The DNA of the CDR3 is TGTGCCAGCAGCTCCAAACCCAAGGACGAGCAGTACTTC. This chain connects TRBV11-3 to TRBJ2-7, with D hard to call. Germline assignment: CDR1 SGHNT and CDR2 YENEEA. CDR3 length equals 13 residues. V gave up 4 bases and J gave up 5 bases, with 12 bases separating them.

The J gene is TRBJ1-2, the V gene TRBV12-3 or TRBV12-4, with TRBD1 identical over 7 bases. The CDR3 length is 15 residues. The V gene end was trimmed by 5 bases and the J gene end by 2 bases; junction bases not matched to a gene: 8. The chain's CDR3 is CASSLISRGNYGYTF. DNA of the CDR3: TGTGCCAGCAGTCTAATATCCAGGGGGAACTATGGCTACACCTTC.

As concerns this clonotype: This could be a read error, since a much larger clone is one nucleotide away. The V and J genes are TRBV7-7 and TRBJ2-7; D gene unclear. Germline CDR1 and CDR2: SSHAT and FNYEAQ (reference sequence). CDR3 length: 11 amino acids. The CDR3 is CASSGIYEQHF. The CDR3 region has the DNA TGTGCTAGCTCAGGTATCTACGAGCAGCACTTC.

This clonotype was seen only a few times. The rearrangement uses TRBV7-2 and TRBJ2-5, with 8 bases aligning to TRBD2. The CDR3 consists of 15 residues. CDR1 is SGHTA, CDR2 FQGNSA, per germline. The ends lost 5 bases at V and 4 bases at J; junction bases unmatched: 9. CDR3 region: CASSRPGLGGETQYF. CDR3 DNA: TGTGCCAGCAGCCGACCGGGACTAGGAGGAGAGACCCAGTACTTC. The complete variable domain, with remaining parts taken from reference TRBV7-2 and TRBJ2-5, reads GAGVSQSPSNKVTEKGKDVELRCDPISGHTALYWYRQSLGQGLEFLIYFQGNSAPDKSGLPSDRFSAERTGGSVSTLTIQRTQQEDSAVYLCASSRPGLGGETQYFGPGTRLLVL.

CDR3 sequence reads: CSAQTSGYTDTQYF. Written as DNA, the CDR3 is TGCAGTGCTCAGACTAGCGGGTACACAGATACGCAGTATTTT. V and J are TRBV20-1 and TRBJ2-3, with 10 bases matching TRBD2. The CDR3 runs to 14 residues. V was pared by 5 bases and J by 2 bases, with 4 bases of the junction left unmatched. Germline loops: CDR1 DFQATT, CDR2 SNEGSKA (reference sequence).

On this clonotype itself: One end of the junction is discordant with germline, which a read error may explain. The chain links TRBV5-6 to TRBJ2-7, with D perhaps matching TRBD1 (5 bases). CDR1 SGHDT and CDR2 YYEEEE come from the germline V gene. The CDR3 extends over 12 amino acids. CDR3 sequence: CASSLVEGAGDF. DNA of the CDR3: TGTGCCAGCAGCTTGGTAGAAGGGGCTGGGGACTTC.

The chain joins TRBV24-1 to TRBJ2-6, with 7 positions matching TRBD1. CDR3 length equals 16 residues. The germline V gene encodes CDR1 KGHDR and CDR2 SFDVKD. Trimming at V came to 7 bases and at J to 0 bases, leaving 5 bases not matched to a gene. Written as DNA, the CDR3 is TGTGCCACCAGCAGGGGGTTCCTCTCTGGGGCCAACGTCCTGACTTTC. This gives the protein CATSRGFLSGANVLTF.